This T cell receptor beta chain was sequenced during a study of shared clonotypes between healthy human individuals. Study-wide results and limits: Naive subsets typically showed greater estimated richness than memory subsets. Researchers sampled only blood; tissue repertoires likely differ. How much donors shared clonotypes was expected to be affected by sequencing depth.

Germline V gene data show CDR1 as MNHEY and CDR2 as SMNVEV (reference sequence). Trimming at V came to 3 bases and at J to 2 bases, leaving 5 bases not matched to a gene. The CDR3 contains 15 residues. The naive CD8 population came from CD45RO-negative cells selected for CCR7, without terminally differentiated effector memory CD45RA+ cells. Remarks on this clone: Its antigen is as yet unknown.

Authors' data handling: ImmunoSEQ output held junction-only sequences without quality scores, so filtering differed. Profiling relied on immunoSEQ multiplex PCR, and the TCRdb table lists in-frame clones only, not all of them. V, J and clone size derive from that table, while D and trimming were established from the DNA sequence. This sample has a few million clones, with over 85% found just once. The chain recombines TRBV27 with TRBJ2-3, with 7 bases fitting TRBD2. The receptor was isolated from a man between 18 and 35 years old in good health. Some clones in this sample may be carry-over from other donors' samples. The sequenced material came from naive CD8+ T cells from PBMCs. As DNA, the CDR3 is TGTGCCAGCAGTTTGTTTGCGGGAGTCACAGATACGCAGTATTTT. Protein product: CASSLFAGVTDTQYF.